The sequence of this T cell receptor (beta chain) was determined in a study of spatial heterogeneity in lung cancer (dated by TCRdb to between 2018 and 2020). Describing the broader study: Beta-chain transcripts were consistently detected in greater numbers than alpha-chain transcripts, which likely reflected higher beta-chain transcript abundance. In the raw uncorrected reads, each unique combination of TCR and UMI appeared on average more than ten times. TCR repertoire features were related to nonsynonymous mutation counts determined by whole-exome sequencing of tumor tissue. At surgery, both alpha and beta chains were TCR-sequenced in 200 to 250 tumor regions, some 64 matched nontumor lung samples and a few dozen PBMC samples. In non-small cell lung cancer, the study quantitatively compared TCR alpha and beta repertoires across several tumor regions, matched nontumor lung, and blood. Results the study describes overall, beyond this receptor: Ubiquitous expanded tumor TCRs were detected in blood more often at tumor resection than at routine follow-up. Additional single-cell paired TCR alpha and beta sequencing was considered necessary to confirm, at a functional level, the hypothesis that regional TCRs recognize regional mutations.

V gives up 0 bases and J gives up 2 bases, and the segment between their germline ends measures 9 bases. The cysteine opens and the phenylalanine closes a CDR3 of 15 amino acids. Here the CDR3 DNA is all that survives: 45 bases in frame from base 1. Looking up the germline V gene yields CDR1 MNHEY and CDR2 SVGAGI. This clonotype has just a few counts. Its binding antigen is unknown. No quality values exist for individual bases; no much larger clone is one base distant. This specimen's time point label, per the study, means: sample taken at primary tumor resection. For TCR sequencing, whole RNA was extracted from tumor and nontumor lung tissue, or from cryopreserved PBMC samples, and no cell sorting was done. Samples were obtained from approximately 76 patients with early-stage, untreated non-small cell lung cancer from the lung TRACERx cohort. A patient was chosen for TCR sequencing only when enough RNA was available from at least two tumor regions.

The library was produced with 5' RACE. Reads for this sample came from a NextSeq 500. The TCR library protocol attached a unique molecular identifier to each TCR cDNA molecule to allow correction of PCR and sequencing errors. The authors' pipeline ran thus. Decombinator tools were used for TCR identification, UMI-based error correction and CDR3 extraction. Expanded TCRs were defined as those above a frequency of 2 per 1,000, corresponding to the top 1% of the tumor frequency distribution. Each repertoire was subsampled 100 times to 5,000 TCRs, after which Renyi diversity was computed with the R vegan package. CDR3 similarity networks were built from amino acid triplet string-kernel similarity, with CDR3s being connected when pairwise similarity was above 0.82. The public reads were reprocessed in TCRdb via fastp at Q25 and MiXCR, keeping in-frame beta chains. Every CDR3 protein is listed once, alongside the most common genes and DNA of its rows. The V and J calls reflect TCRdb's pipeline rather than the authors' work. Recorded for this sample are tens of thousands of distinct CDR3 sequences; 12% of them occurred a single time. Roughly two fifths of the sample is held by the ten biggest clonotypes.

This clonotype was obtained from a male donor with early-stage non-small cell lung cancer. The sequence links TRBV6-5 to TRBJ2-3; a tentative D match to TRBD1 spans 5 bases. Sequencing was performed on PBMCs, taken at surgery. The CDR3 region has the sequence CASSYSGHTTDTQYF. The DNA sequence reads TGTGCCAGCAGTTACTCAGGACATACCACAGATACGCAGTATTTT.